This TCR beta chain was sequenced during a study of spatial heterogeneity in lung cancer (dated by TCRdb to between 2018 and 2021). Study-level background: Beta-chain transcripts were consistently detected in greater numbers than alpha-chain transcripts, which likely reflects a higher abundance of beta-chain transcripts. In the raw uncorrected reads, each unique combination of TCR and UMI appeared more than ten times on average. In non-small cell lung cancer, the study made a quantitative comparison of TCR alpha and beta repertoires among multiple tumor regions, matched nontumor lung and blood. The study linked features of the TCR repertoire to counts of nonsynonymous mutations, which were determined by whole-exome sequencing of tumor tissue. Both alpha and beta chains were TCR-sequenced in a few hundred tumor regions, around 64 matched nontumor lung samples and around 50 PBMC samples obtained at surgery. Paper-wide results and their limitations: Confirming at a functional level the hypothesis that regional TCRs recognize regional mutations was considered to require additional single-cell paired TCR alpha and beta sequencing. Ubiquitous expanded tumor TCRs were found in blood more often at tumor resection than at routine follow-up.

This clonotype was picked up many times. The specificity of this receptor is unknown. No per-base quality is available; no much larger clone lies one base away. Library construction relied on 5' RACE. Data came from a NextSeq 500. In the TCR library protocol, a unique molecular identifier was attached to each TCR cDNA molecule so that PCR and sequencing errors could be corrected. As for the original processing: TCR identification, UMI-based error correction and CDR3 extraction were performed with Decombinator tools. TCRs above a frequency of 2 per 1,000, corresponding to the top 1% of the tumor frequency distribution, were defined as expanded. Renyi diversity was computed with the R vegan package after each repertoire had been subsampled 100 times to 5,000 TCRs. CDR3 similarity networks were built from amino acid triplet string-kernel similarity, connecting CDR3s with pairwise similarity above 0.82. Clones were called with MiXCR by TCRdb after fastp trimmed the public reads at Q25, and only in-frame beta chains were retained. One record per CDR3 amino acid sequence lists the most common genes and DNA. The V and J calls were determined by TCRdb, not by the authors. This sample comprises tens of thousands of distinct CDR3 sequences, 7% to 10% of them detected only once. The top ten hold around 16% of the sample.

The sample's time point, from its label and the paper: sample taken at primary tumor resection. Whole RNA extracted from tumor and nontumor lung tissue, or from cryopreserved PBMC samples, was used for TCR sequencing without cell sorting. Samples were obtained from 70 to 85 patients with early-stage, untreated non-small cell lung cancer from the lung TRACERx cohort. A patient was chosen for TCR sequencing only when enough RNA was available from at least two tumor regions. The germline V gene provides CDR1 MDHEN and CDR2 SYDVKM. There are 15 amino acids in the CDR3, from cysteine to phenylalanine inclusive. Left in the record is the CDR3 DNA by itself, 45 bases read in frame from the first base. V is reduced by 6 bases and J by 0 bases, leaving a spacing of 12 bases between them.

Recombination joined TRBV28 with TRBJ1-3; the D gene is possibly TRBD1, with 5 bases matching. This sequence was found in a female donor with early-stage non-small cell lung cancer. The sample here was PBMCs, taken at surgery. The bases are TGTGCCAGCAGACCGGGACTCGCCTCTGGAAACACCATATATTTT. It translates as CASRPGLASGNTIYF. Full variable domain (CDR3 extended with the reference TRBV28 and TRBJ1-3 proteins): DVKVTQSSRYLVKRTGEKVFLECVQDMDHENMFWYRQDPGLGLRLIYFSYDVKMKEKGDIPEGYSVSREKKERFSLILESASTNQTSMYLCASRPGLASGNTIYFGEGSWLTVV.